This is a list of T cell receptor beta chains from one sample in a study of T cell responses to AZD1222 COVID-19 vaccine. Assay used: immunoSEQ multiplex PCR; TCRdb lists only in-frame clones, some missing. The repertoire holds around 58,000 clones, with approximately 88% as singletons. The specimen was peripheral blood, collected 28 days after the second AZD1222 dose. Receptors originate from an adult who received the AZD1222 COVID-19 vaccine. Both conserved end residues are part of each CDR3. Fields, in order: clone size, V gene, D gene, J gene, CDR3 protein, CDR3 DNA. A D gene is named only where the DNA matches it firmly. Clone size is shown for a subset of rows, as once, few, many or a class of expanded clone.

size: NA; V: TRBV19; D: TRBD1; J: TRBJ1-2; CDR3: CASSTQTGGEGYGYTF; DNA: TGTGCCAGTAGCACCCAGACAGGGGGCGAGGGCTATGGCTACACCTTC
size: NA; V: TRBV4-2; D: NA; J: TRBJ1-1; CDR3: CASSQDVRGHVTNTEAFF; DNA: TGTGCCAGCAGCCAAGATGTCCGGGGACACGTAACGAACACTGAAGCTTTCTTT
size: NA; V: TRBV24-1; D: NA; J: TRBJ2-3; CDR3: CATSTPWGTDTQYF; DNA: TGTGCCACCAGCACTCCTTGGGGCACAGATACGCAGTATTTT
size: once; V: TRBV6-1; D: TRBD1; J: TRBJ2-7; CDR3: CASSEGQGASYEQYF; DNA: TGTGCCAGCAGTGAGGGACAGGGGGCCTCCTACGAGCAGTACTTC
size: NA; V: TRBV4-3; D: TRBD1; J: TRBJ2-2; CDR3: CASSSRRGPDGELFF; DNA: TGCGCCAGCAGCTCTCGTAGGGGGCCCGACGGGGAGCTGTTTTTT
size: once; V: TRBV6-5; D: TRBD2; J: TRBJ2-7; CDR3: CASSSGTSGYEQYF; DNA: TGTGCCAGCAGCTCCGGGACTAGCGGCTACGAGCAGTACTTC
size: few; V: TRBV4-2; D: TRBD2; J: TRBJ2-4; CDR3: CASSQFVGEGTKNIQYF; DNA: TGTGCCAGCAGCCAGTTCGTGGGGGAGGGAACCAAAAACATTCAGTACTTC
size: NA; V: TRBV4-1; D: NA; J: TRBJ1-1; CDR3: CASTGLPPTEAFF; DNA: TGCGCCAGCACCGGGCTGCCTCCGACTGAAGCTTTCTTT
size: NA; V: TRBV29-1; D: TRBD2; J: TRBJ2-7; CDR3: CSVEKAIAGGNEQYF; DNA: TGCAGCGTTGAAAAGGCGATAGCGGGAGGGAATGAGCAGTACTTC
size: NA; V: TRBV29-1; D: NA; J: TRBJ1-2; CDR3: CSAWGPGSAGYTF; DNA: TGCAGCGCCTGGGGCCCGGGATCGGCTGGCTACACCTTC
size: NA; V: TRBV3-1/TRBV3-2; D: NA; J: TRBJ1-3; CDR3: CASSFGSPSSGNTIYF; DNA: TGTGCCAGCAGCTTCGGCAGCCCGAGCTCTGGAAACACCATATATTTT
size: NA; V: TRBV6-2/TRBV6-3; D: TRBD1; J: TRBJ2-7; CDR3: CASSLTGESDEQYF; DNA: TGTGCCAGCAGCTTGACAGGGGAAAGCGACGAGCAGTACTTC
size: NA; V: TRBV9; D: NA; J: TRBJ1-2; CDR3: CASSDQGFGYTF; DNA: TGTGCCAGCAGCGACCAGGGGTTTGGCTACACCTTC
size: NA; V: TRBV15; D: NA; J: TRBJ1-2; CDR3: CATSSAGHVYGYTF; DNA: TGTGCCACCAGCAGCGCTGGACACGTCTATGGCTACACCTTC
size: NA; V: TRBV12-5; D: NA; J: TRBJ1-1; CDR3: CASGLATANTEAFF; DNA: TGTGCTAGTGGTTTAGCGACAGCGAACACTGAAGCTTTCTTT
size: NA; V: TRBV6-1; D: TRBD1; J: TRBJ2-3; CDR3: CASSEPGQGTDTQYF; DNA: TGTGCCAGCAGTGAACCGGGACAGGGGACAGATACGCAGTATTTT
size: NA; V: TRBV24-1; D: TRBD1; J: TRBJ1-2; CDR3: CATSGTGGTYGYTF; DNA: TGTGCCACCAGTGGGACAGGGGGCACCTATGGCTACACCTTC
size: NA; V: TRBV5-4; D: NA; J: TRBJ1-2; CDR3: CASSSIWAVANYGYTF; DNA: TGTGCCAGCAGCTCCATTTGGGCAGTGGCTAACTATGGCTACACCTTC
size: NA; V: TRBV29-1; D: NA; J: TRBJ1-1; CDR3: CSVDVFRGGAFF; DNA: TGCAGCGTTGATGTGTTCCGCGGAGGAGCTTTCTTT
size: NA; V: TRBV19; D: NA; J: TRBJ2-4; CDR3: CASSIGGGVLYF; DNA: TGTGCCAGTAGTATCGGAGGGGGCGTGCTGTACTTC
size: NA; V: TRBV21-1; D: NA; J: TRBJ1-3; CDR3: CASRPDGTGIGSGNTIYF; DNA: TGTGCCAGCAGGCCCGACGGGACGGGGATAGGCTCTGGAAACACCATATATTTT
size: NA; V: TRBV10-1; D: TRBD2; J: TRBJ2-5; CDR3: CASSESCSSGRADETQYF; DNA: TGCGCCAGCAGTGAGTCGTGTTCTAGCGGGAGGGCGGATGAGACCCAGTACTTC
size: NA; V: TRBV3-1/TRBV3-2; D: NA; J: TRBJ1-2; CDR3: CASSQRPAIVNYGYTF; DNA: TGTGCCAGCAGCCAAAGGCCAGCGATTGTCAACTATGGCTACACCTTC
size: NA; V: TRBV19; D: TRBD2; J: TRBJ2-1; CDR3: CASSPPGLANEQFF; DNA: TGTGCCAGTAGTCCACCCGGACTAGCCAATGAGCAGTTCTTC
size: NA; V: TRBV9; D: TRBD1; J: TRBJ1-2; CDR3: CASTDRANGYTF; DNA: TGTGCCAGCACGGACAGGGCCAATGGCTACACCTTC
size: NA; V: TRBV11-3; D: NA; J: TRBJ2-7; CDR3: CASRKKGVNEQYF; DNA: TGTGCCAGCAGAAAAAAAGGCGTGAACGAGCAGTACTTC
size: NA; V: TRBV6-5; D: TRBD2; J: TRBJ2-7; CDR3: CASSLAGASGRGMYF; DNA: TGTGCCAGCAGTCTTGCCGGGGCTAGCGGTCGGGGGATGTACTTC
size: once; V: TRBV24-1; D: NA; J: TRBJ1-1; CDR3: CATSDSTGENTEAFF; DNA: TGTGCCACCAGTGATTCTACGGGAGAGAACACTGAAGCTTTCTTT
size: NA; V: TRBV19; D: TRBD1; J: TRBJ1-1; CDR3: CASSTGGTATEAFF; DNA: TGTGCCAGTAGTACCGGAGGGACAGCCACTGAAGCTTTCTTT
size: NA; V: TRBV27; D: TRBD1; J: TRBJ1-5; CDR3: CASRKWADRDNQPQHF; DNA: TGTGCCAGCAGGAAGTGGGCGGACAGGGACAATCAGCCCCAGCATTTT
size: once; V: TRBV30; D: NA; J: TRBJ2-2; CDR3: CAWREERTNTGELFF; DNA: TGTGCCTGGAGGGAGGAGCGAACGAACACCGGGGAGCTGTTTTTT
size: NA; V: TRBV6-5; D: TRBD2; J: TRBJ2-3; CDR3: CASTRRGIATDTQYF; DNA: TGTGCCAGCACCCGGCGGGGGATAGCAACAGATACGCAGTATTTT
size: NA; V: TRBV19; D: NA; J: TRBJ2-7; CDR3: CASSILGSSSYEQYF; DNA: TGTGCCAGTAGTATCTTGGGTAGTAGCTCCTACGAGCAGTACTTC
size: NA; V: TRBV14; D: TRBD1; J: TRBJ1-2; CDR3: CASSQDRRTGGNGYTF; DNA: TGTGCCAGCAGCCAAGACCGAAGGACAGGGGGCAATGGCTACACCTTC
size: once; V: TRBV9; D: TRBD2; J: TRBJ2-3; CDR3: CASSTRELPLTQYF; DNA: TGTGCCAGCAGCACGCGGGAGTTACCCTTAACGCAGTATTTT
size: NA; V: TRBV11-1; D: NA; J: TRBJ2-1; CDR3: CASSRVNEQFF; DNA: TGTGCCAGCAGCCGGGTCAATGAGCAGTTCTTC
size: NA; V: TRBV25-1; D: NA; J: TRBJ2-1; CDR3: CASSKSSGHSSYNEQFF; DNA: TGTGCCAGCAGTAAAAGTAGCGGCCATAGCTCCTACAATGAGCAGTTCTTC
size: NA; V: TRBV4-1; D: NA; J: TRBJ1-1; CDR3: CASRGPVMNTEAFF; DNA: TGCGCCAGCAGGGGCCCGGTAATGAACACTGAAGCTTTCTTT
size: few; V: TRBV24-1; D: NA; J: TRBJ2-1; CDR3: CATSVTGQGSVNEQFF; DNA: TGTGCCACCAGTGTGACGGGGCAGGGTAGTGTAAATGAGCAGTTCTTC
size: NA; V: TRBV5-6; D: NA; J: TRBJ1-4; CDR3: CASISKGGTNEKLFF; DNA: TGTGCCAGCATCTCCAAGGGAGGCACTAATGAAAAACTGTTTTTT
size: once; V: TRBV28; D: NA; J: TRBJ1-1; CDR3: CASSIALTIGEAFF; DNA: TGTGCCAGCAGCATAGCACTCACCATAGGTGAAGCTTTCTTT
size: NA; V: TRBV4-2; D: NA; J: TRBJ2-3; CDR3: CASSQEYGVYYGTDTQYF; DNA: TGTGCCAGCAGCCAAGAGTACGGGGTTTATTATGGGACAGATACGCAGTATTTT
size: NA; V: TRBV7-9; D: NA; J: TRBJ1-1; CDR3: CASSLIEGISEAFF; DNA: TGTGCCAGCAGCTTAATAGAAGGGATTTCTGAAGCTTTCTTT
size: NA; V: TRBV11-2; D: TRBD2; J: TRBJ2-7; CDR3: CASSLGGGRGSEQYF; DNA: TGTGCCAGCAGCTTGGGTGGCGGGAGGGGGTCCGAGCAGTACTTC
size: NA; V: TRBV11-3; D: TRBD2; J: TRBJ2-2; CDR3: CASSLVRGGTGELFF; DNA: TGTGCCAGCAGCTTAGTGCGGGGAGGGACCGGGGAGCTGTTTTTT
size: NA; V: TRBV5-1; D: NA; J: TRBJ2-5; CDR3: CASSTQPQETQYF; DNA: TGCGCCAGCAGCACACAGCCACAAGAGACCCAGTACTTC
size: NA; V: TRBV28; D: NA; J: TRBJ2-7; CDR3: CASRGSSGASGEQYF; DNA: TGTGCCAGTAGGGGCTCCTCGGGCGCCTCGGGTGAGCAGTACTTC
size: NA; V: TRBV18; D: TRBD2; J: TRBJ2-7; CDR3: CASSQLAGPYEQYF; DNA: TGTGCCAGCTCACAATTAGCGGGGCCCTACGAGCAGTACTTC
size: NA; V: TRBV12-3/TRBV12-4; D: NA; J: TRBJ1-1; CDR3: CASVRAPGTEAFF; DNA: TGTGCCAGCGTGAGGGCCCCGGGTACTGAAGCTTTCTTT
size: once; V: TRBV30; D: TRBD2; J: TRBJ2-3; CDR3: CAWSVGAGKDTQYF; DNA: TGTGCCTGGAGTGTAGGAGCGGGAAAAGATACGCAGTATTTT
size: NA; V: TRBV20-1; D: NA; J: TRBJ2-3; CDR3: CSASNPNSGPLSSF; DNA: TGCAGTGCTAGTAACCCTAACAGCGGGCCCTTAAGTAGTTTT
size: NA; V: TRBV4-2; D: TRBD1; J: TRBJ1-6; CDR3: CASSQDGQGANSPLHF; DNA: TGTGCCAGCAGCCAAGACGGACAGGGAGCCAATTCACCCCTCCACTTT
size: NA; V: TRBV5-3; D: NA; J: TRBJ1-3; CDR3: CARSRFRRSGNTIYF; DNA: TGTGCCAGAAGCCGATTTCGGCGGAGTGGAAACACCATATATTTT
size: NA; V: TRBV30; D: TRBD1; J: TRBJ2-7; CDR3: CAWSPGTGIPYEQYF; DNA: TGTGCCTGGAGCCCGGGGACAGGGATCCCCTACGAGCAGTACTTC
size: NA; V: TRBV7-9; D: NA; J: TRBJ2-3; CDR3: CASRYPLLSGKTDTQYF; DNA: TGTGCCAGCAGATACCCCCTCCTTTCCGGGAAAACAGATACGCAGTATTTT
size: NA; V: TRBV6-6; D: TRBD1; J: TRBJ1-2; CDR3: CASSLDRGGYTF; DNA: TGTGCCAGCAGTTTGGACAGGGGCGGCTACACCTTC
size: once; V: TRBV18; D: NA; J: TRBJ2-7; CDR3: CASSPASYEQYF; DNA: TGTGCCAGCTCACCGGCCTCCTACGAGCAGTACTTC
size: NA; V: TRBV20-1; D: NA; J: TRBJ1-3; CDR3: CSASVSSGNTIYF; DNA: TGCAGTGCTAGTGTCAGTTCTGGAAACACCATATATTTT
size: NA; V: TRBV3-1/TRBV3-2; D: NA; J: TRBJ2-7; CDR3: CASSQERTYEQYF; DNA: TGTGCCAGCAGCCAAGAACGGACCTACGAGCAGTACTTC